The clone carrying this T cell receptor (beta chain) was seen at least ten times. The data were obtained in a study of identical twins. TCRdb reprocessed the 5' RACE reads with MiXCR, giving one entry per CDR3 protein. The repertoire consists of 470,000 or so distinct CDR3 sequences, with approximately 25% occurring once and the leading ten covering about 2.7%. The same specimen was also included in a second study, on T cells expressing NK-cell markers.

The sequence was collected from a woman under 30 in good health. Sequences were obtained from CD4+ T cells sorted from blood.

CDR3 loop: CASSFGVERPQHF. CDR3 DNA sequence: TGTGCCAGCAGTTTCGGGGTGGAGCGGCCCCAGCATTTT. The V and J genes are TRBV12-3 or TRBV12-4 and TRBJ1-5, with D unresolved. This CDR3 comprises 13 residues. The ends were cut back, 3 bases at V and 9 bases at J, with 12 bases in the middle.